The present T cell receptor beta chain was sequenced within a study of cytomegalovirus exposure and HLA in healthy donors. Profiling relied on immunoSEQ multiplex PCR, and the TCRdb table lists in-frame clones only, not all of them. This sample yields about 58,000 clones, of which about 92% are seen a single time; about 1% belongs to the top ten. Germline trimming cut 6 bases from V and 2 bases from J; bases unmatched to any gene: 8. This CDR3 region has 15 residues. Looked up from germline, CDR1 is KGHSH and CDR2 is LQKENI. The TCR was taken from a man younger than 35 in good health and CMV-seronegative. The V gene is TRBV18, the J gene TRBJ2-5, with 8 bases matching TRBD2. Input material: PBMCs. The CDR3 bases are TGTGCCAGCTCTCGCACGGGACTAGGACAAGAGACCCAGTACTTC. This encodes CASSRTGLGQETQYF.